This record concerns one TCR beta chain sequence. This clonotype came up a few times. No base quality values were provided; no much bigger clone lies one nucleotide off. This record belongs to a study of T cells after yellow fever vaccination (dated by TCRdb to between 2018 and 2020). General notes on the study: The SMART-Seq v4 Ultra Low Input RNA kit was used to prepare libraries from fractions with low cell numbers. The cohort comprised two healthy male donors, one aged 18 to 29 and one aged 30 to 40 years. Blood was drawn at multiple timepoints before and after primary and secondary immunization, with bulk PBMC replicates and cell subsets isolated. To follow T-cell clones before and after both primary and booster YFV17D yellow fever vaccination, bulk TCR alpha and beta repertoires underwent longitudinal sequencing. General findings and caveats noted by the study authors: Computational filtering was needed because FACS-sorted repertoires could contain abundant contaminating clonotypes from the bulk population. Most clones expanded after primary vaccination (approximately 95% of CD4 and roughly 91% of CD8) were re-detected after the booster, suggesting that broad memory maintenance occurred. A small fraction of clonotypes appeared in both the CD4 and CD8 compartments, likely as a result of convergent recombination. Because only two donors were included in the study, the extent to which the findings can be generalized is limited. The secondary T-cell response was weaker than the primary response but faster, peaking on day 5 instead of day 15.

TCR cDNA was synthesized by 5'RACE template switching, which introduced a universal primer site and unique molecular identifiers. Priming of cDNA synthesis was performed from both the TCR alpha and TCR beta constant segments. Library amplification used two PCR steps, and the second PCR step added sample barcodes and sequencing adapters. Sequencing of libraries was performed on Illumina HiSeq 2500 (2x100 bp) or NovaSeq (2x150 bp). On the authors' methods: Reads were demultiplexed and collapsed into UMI consensus sequences with MIGEC, and V(D)J alignment was performed with MiXCR. Using edgeR on replicate PBMC samples, clonotypes were called vaccine-responding if FDR was below 0.01 and the log2 fold change was above 5 up to day 15. Bulk clonotypes were assigned CD4 or CD8 identity according to which sequenced CD4 or CD8 repertoire held them at higher abundance. A clonotype counted as NS4B-specific if enriched at least 10-fold in dextramer-positive versus dextramer-negative fractions, with CD4-biased clonotypes left out. TCRdb reanalyzed the raw reads on its own, using fastp at Q25 for trimming and MiXCR for clone calling, and kept in-frame beta chains. Rows matching on CDR3 protein sequence are summarized as one entry with the most common DNA and genes. The V and J calls and clone size are TCRdb's, not the authors'. In all, the sample holds some 100,000 distinct CDR3 sequences, and about 8.8% of those were seen once. Jointly, the top ten make up over 15% of the sample.

This specimen's treatment or condition label, per the study, means: live attenuated yellow fever vaccine strain. A standard Ficoll-Paque protocol was used to isolate PBMCs from peripheral blood. With anti-CD3 and anti-CD8 staining plus a dextramer loaded with the yellow fever NS4B epitope peptide, the researchers sorted epitope-specific CD8 T cells. TriZol was used to extract RNA from bulk PBMCs, from CD4 and CD8 fractions, and from dextramer-positive and dextramer-negative fractions. V drops 0 bases and J drops 4 bases, leaving 4 bases in between. The CDR3, cysteine through phenylalanine, is 12 amino acids long. CDR3 DNA only is kept here, 36 bases in frame from base 1. From the germline V gene, CDR1 is SGHRS and CDR2 is YFSETQ.

The rearrangement combines TRBV5-1 with TRBJ2-5; the D gene lacks a confident call. Sample: CD8+ T cells not binding an NS4B(214-222) dextramer, sorted from PBMCs, taken roughly 15 days after the first yellow fever vaccination. This specimen's cell subset or site label, per the study, means: NS4B epitope dextramer-negative CD8 T cells. This TCR was recovered from a man between 18 and 29 years old who received the YFV17D yellow fever vaccine. CDR3 region: CASSLVPETQYF. The nucleotide sequence reads TGCGCCAGCAGCTTGGTACCAGAGACCCAGTACTTC.